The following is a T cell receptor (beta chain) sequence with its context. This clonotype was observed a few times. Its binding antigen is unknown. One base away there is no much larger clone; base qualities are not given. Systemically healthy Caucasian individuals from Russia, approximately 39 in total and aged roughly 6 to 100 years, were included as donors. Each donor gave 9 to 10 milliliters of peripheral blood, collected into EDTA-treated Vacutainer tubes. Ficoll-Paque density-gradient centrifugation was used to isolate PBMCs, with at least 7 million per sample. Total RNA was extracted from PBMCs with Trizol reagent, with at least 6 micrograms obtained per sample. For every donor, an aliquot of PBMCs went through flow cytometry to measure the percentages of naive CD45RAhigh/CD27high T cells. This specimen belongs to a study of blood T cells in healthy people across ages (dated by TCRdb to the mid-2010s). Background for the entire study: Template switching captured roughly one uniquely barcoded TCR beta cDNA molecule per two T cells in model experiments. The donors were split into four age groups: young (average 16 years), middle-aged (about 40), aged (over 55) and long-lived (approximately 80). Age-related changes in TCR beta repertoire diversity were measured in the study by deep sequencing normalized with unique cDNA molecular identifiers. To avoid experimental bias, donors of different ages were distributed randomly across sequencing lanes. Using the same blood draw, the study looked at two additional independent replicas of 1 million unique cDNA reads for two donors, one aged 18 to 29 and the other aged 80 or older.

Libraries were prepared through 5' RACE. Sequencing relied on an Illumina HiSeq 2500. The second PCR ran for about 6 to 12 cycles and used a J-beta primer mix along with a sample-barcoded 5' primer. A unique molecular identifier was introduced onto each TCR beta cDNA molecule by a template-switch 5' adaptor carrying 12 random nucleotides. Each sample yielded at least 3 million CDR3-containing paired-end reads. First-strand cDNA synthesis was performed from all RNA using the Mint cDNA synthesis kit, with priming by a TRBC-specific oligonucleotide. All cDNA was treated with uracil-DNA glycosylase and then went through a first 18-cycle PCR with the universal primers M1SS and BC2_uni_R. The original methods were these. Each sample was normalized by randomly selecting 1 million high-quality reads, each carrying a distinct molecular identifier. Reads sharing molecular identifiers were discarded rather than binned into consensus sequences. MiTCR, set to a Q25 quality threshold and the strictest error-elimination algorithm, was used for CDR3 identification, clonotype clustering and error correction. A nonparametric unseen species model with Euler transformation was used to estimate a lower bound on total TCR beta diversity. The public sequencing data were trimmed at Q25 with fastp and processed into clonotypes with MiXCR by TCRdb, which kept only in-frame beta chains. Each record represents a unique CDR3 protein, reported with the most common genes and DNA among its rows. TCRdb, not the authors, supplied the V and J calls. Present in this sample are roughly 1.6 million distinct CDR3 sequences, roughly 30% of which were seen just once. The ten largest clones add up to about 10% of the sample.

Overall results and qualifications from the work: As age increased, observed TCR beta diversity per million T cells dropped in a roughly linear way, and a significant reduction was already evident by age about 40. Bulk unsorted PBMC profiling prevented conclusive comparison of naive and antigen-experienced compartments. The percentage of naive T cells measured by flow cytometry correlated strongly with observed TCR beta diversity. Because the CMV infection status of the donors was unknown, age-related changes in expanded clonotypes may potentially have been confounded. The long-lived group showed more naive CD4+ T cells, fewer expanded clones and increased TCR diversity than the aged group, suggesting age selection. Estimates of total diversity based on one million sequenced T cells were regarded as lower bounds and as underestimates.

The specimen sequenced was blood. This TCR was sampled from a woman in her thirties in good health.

The DNA sequence reads TGTGCCAGCAGCTTGGTATCGCCTTCTGGGGCCAACGTCCTGACTTTC. Its protein reads: CASSLVSPSGANVLTF. The sequence links TRBV5-6 to TRBJ2-6, with no confident D gene call. Relative to germline, V is 0 bases shorter and J is 1 base shorter, with 8 bases between their ends. The germline V gene supplies CDR1 SGHDT and CDR2 YYEEEE. Its CDR3 holds 16 amino acids, cysteine through phenylalanine. CDR3 DNA only is kept here, 48 bases in frame from base 1.